The rows below give T cell receptor beta chains drawn from one sample of a study of cytomegalovirus exposure and HLA in healthy donors. Produced via immunoSEQ multiplex PCR; TCRdb's table is partial and in-frame only. The sample lists under 150,000 clones; about 83% were seen once. What was sequenced was PBMCs. These receptors came from a woman aged 30 to 39 in good health and CMV-seronegative. The CDR3 runs from the conserved cysteine through the conserved F or W. D genes are given only for firm matches. Where a row states a size, it is once, few, many or the class of an expanded clone; other rows omit it.

NA	TRBV27	TRBJ1-2	TRBD1	TGTGCCAGCACCCGGACAGGGAAGAGTTTCTATGGCTACACCTTC	CASTRTGKSFYGYTF
NA	TRBV5-1	TRBJ2-5	NA	TGCGCCAGCAGCTTGTACATCCAAGAGACCCAGTACTTC	CASSLYIQETQYF
NA	TRBV27	TRBJ2-3	TRBD2	TGTGCCAGCAGTCATAGCGGGGAGAGCACAGATACGCAGTATTTT	CASSHSGESTDTQYF
NA	TRBV5-1	TRBJ2-2	TRBD2	TGCGCCAGCAGCCCCGTAGCGGGATCCACCGGGGAGCTGTTTTTT	CASSPVAGSTGELFF
NA	TRBV6-5	TRBJ1-5	NA	TGTGCCAGCAGTTACACCACAGGGAGTCAGCCCCAGCATTTT	CASSYTTGSQPQHF
once	TRBV9	TRBJ2-7	TRBD2	TGTGCCAGCAGCCCGGGACTAGCGGGTAACTACGAGCAGTACTTC	CASSPGLAGNYEQYF
NA	TRBV5-1	TRBJ1-2	NA	TGCGCCACCGCGCCCCAAACAGTAAACTATGGCTACACCTTC	CATAPQTVNYGYTF
NA	TRBV18	TRBJ1-1	NA	TGTGCCAGCTCACCAAAACTGACAGGGAACACTGAAGCTTTCTTT	CASSPKLTGNTEAFF
once	TRBV19	TRBJ1-3	NA	TGTGCCACCGCCACAGGGAATGGAAACACCATATATTTT	CATATGNGNTIYF
NA	TRBV7-9	TRBJ1-5	NA	TGTGCCAGCAGCCCTGACAGCGTCTTGCAGCCCCAGCATTTT	CASSPDSVLQPQHF
NA	TRBV27	TRBJ2-3	TRBD1	TGTGCCAGCAGTTTATCGGGACAGGGAACAGATACGCAGTATTTT	CASSLSGQGTDTQYF
NA	TRBV2	TRBJ2-7	NA	TGTGCCAGCACGGGAGAGTACGAGCAGTACTTC	CASTGEYEQYF
NA	TRBV5-6	TRBJ1-5	NA	TGTGCCAGCAGCTTGGGGGCGGGCGGGGGGCAGCCCCAGCATTTT	CASSLGAGGGQPQHF
NA	TRBV11-2	TRBJ1-5	NA	TGTGCCAGCAGCTTAGGGGGCCCGGGGGGCGGCAATCAGCCCCAGCATTTT	CASSLGGPGGGNQPQHF
NA	TRBV4-1	TRBJ2-3	NA	TGCGCCAGCAGCCAGTATCAGGGGATTACTAGCACAGATACGCAGTATTTT	CASSQYQGITSTDTQYF
NA	TRBV10-2	TRBJ2-5	TRBD2	TGCGCCAGCAGCCCGGTAGCGGGGCTGCAAGAGACCCAGTACTTC	CASSPVAGLQETQYF
NA	TRBV19	TRBJ1-1	NA	TGTGCCAGTAGTCTCCGGGGGGGCACTGAAGCTTTCTTT	CASSLRGGTEAFF
NA	TRBV9	TRBJ2-2	NA	TGTGCCAGCAGCGTCGGGGGAGCGCGGACCGGGGAGCTGTTTTTT	CASSVGGARTGELFF
NA	TRBV5-1	TRBJ1-1	NA	TGCGCCAGCAGCTTGTCGGGGGGCACTGAAGCTTTCTTT	CASSLSGGTEAFF
NA	TRBV6-5	TRBJ1-3	NA	TGTGCCAGCAGTGCGGGGTTCGACGGAAACACCATATATTTT	CASSAGFDGNTIYF
NA	TRBV7-8	TRBJ1-2	NA	TGTGCCAGCAGCCAAGGGGCTAACTATGGCTACACCTTC	CASSQGANYGYTF
once	TRBV7-2	TRBJ2-1	NA	TGTGCCAGCAGCTTAGTGGGCAACCCAAGGTCCTACAATGAGCAGTTCTTC	CASSLVGNPRSYNEQFF
NA	TRBV7-3	TRBJ2-4	TRBD1	TGTGCCAGCAGCTGGGACAGGGGAAACATTCAGTACTTC	CASSWDRGNIQYF
few	TRBV18	TRBJ1-2	NA	TGTGCCAGCTCACCCTTAAGGGGTGATGGCTACACCTTC	CASSPLRGDGYTF
NA	TRBV2	TRBJ2-1	NA	TGTGCCAGCAATACAGGGAATGAGCAGTTCTTC	CASNTGNEQFF
few	TRBV28	TRBJ2-5	TRBD1	TGTGCCAGCAGGAGGGGGCCAGAGACCCAGTACTTC	CASRRGPETQYF
few	TRBV28	TRBJ1-2	NA	TGTGCCAGCAGTTTAGCAGGGGCGATAAACTATGGCTACACCTTC	CASSLAGAINYGYTF
NA	TRBV5-1	TRBJ2-5	TRBD2	TGCGCCAGCAGCCCACTAGCGAGGGAGACCCAGTACTTC	CASSPLARETQYF
NA	TRBV27	TRBJ2-1	NA	TGTGCCAGCAGTTTAGGGGCGGGGAATGAGCAGTTCTTC	CASSLGAGNEQFF
NA	TRBV4-1	TRBJ2-3	NA	TGCGCCAGCAGCCAAGATGGCCCGACAGATACGCAGTATTTT	CASSQDGPTDTQYF
NA	TRBV5-1	TRBJ2-3	TRBD2	TGCGCCAGCAGCTTGGATTCTAGCGGGGGCCTTCGCACAGATACGCAGTATTTT	CASSLDSSGGLRTDTQYF
once	TRBV7-2	TRBJ1-2	TRBD1	TGTGCCAGCAGCCTCACGGACAGGGGAGAAGGCTACACCTTC	CASSLTDRGEGYTF
NA	TRBV5-1	TRBJ2-1	TRBD2	TGCGCCAGCAGCTACACTAGCGGGGGGTACAATGAGCAGTTCTTC	CASSYTSGGYNEQFF
NA	TRBV28	TRBJ2-7	TRBD1	TGTGCCAGCAGTTTAGCCGGGACAGGGGGCAGGAACGAGCAGTACTTC	CASSLAGTGGRNEQYF
NA	TRBV19	TRBJ2-4	NA	TGTGCCAGTAGTATGATGGACAGTTCCAAAAACATTCAGTACTTC	CASSMMDSSKNIQYF
NA	TRBV5-1	TRBJ2-3	TRBD2	TGCGCCAGCAGCCCGGGCCTAGCGGGCACAGATACGCAGTATTTT	CASSPGLAGTDTQYF
NA	TRBV7-9	TRBJ2-3	NA	TGTGCCAGCAGTAAAACAGATACGCAGTATTTT	CASSKTDTQYF
NA	TRBV15	TRBJ2-5	NA	TGTGCCACCAGCAGAGTTAGGCAGGCTAGGGGTGGGACCCAGTACTTC	CATSRVRQARGGTQYF